The sample holds one count of the clone carrying this TCR beta chain. Its matching antigen is unknown. Per the germline V gene, CDR1 is SGHAT and CDR2 is FQNNGV. The CDR3 has 17 residues. The V gene end was trimmed by 1 base and the J gene end by 4 bases; junction bases not matched to a gene: 8. The data were obtained in a study of OX40 agonist ivuxolimab in advanced cancers. Study overall: Intravenous ivuxolimab at 0.01 to 10 mg/kg was given to patients every 2 weeks.

Study-wide results and limits: At doses 0.1 to 3.0 mg/kg, CD4+ and CD8+ clones expanded. CD4+ T cells averaged fewer expanded clones than CD8+ T cells.

The data were produced by immunoSEQ multiplex PCR, yet TCRdb's version contains in-frame clones alone and is incomplete. This sample carries 55,000 to 70,000 clones, 86% of them seen once, and the ten largest clones take under 0.7%. The specimen was CD4+ or CD8+ T cells sorted from blood, collected in a trial of the OX40 agonist ivuxolimab. The rearrangement joins TRBV11-2 to TRBJ2-5; 11 bases fit TRBD2. The sequence was obtained from an adult with an advanced solid tumor such as melanoma, head and neck, liver or kidney cancer. The CDR3 sequence: CASSLVVAGTSGETQYF. CDR3 nucleotide sequence: TGTGCCAGCAGCTTAGTAGTCGCCGGGACTAGCGGAGAGACCCAGTACTTC.